The 19 T cell receptor beta chains reported below all come from one sample, sequenced in a study of cytomegalovirus exposure and HLA in healthy donors. A multiplex PCR was run with 60 Vbeta primers and 13 Jbeta primers. Generated by immunoSEQ multiplex PCR, the TCRdb table keeps only in-frame clones and is missing some. In the table there are tens of thousands of clones, around three fifths of which are singletons. Sequencing used PBMCs. The receptors come from a boy between 10 and 17 years old in good health and CMV-seropositive.

The chain employs TRBV30 and TRBJ2-7; the match to TRBD2 covers 11 bases. Trimming removed 3 bases from V and 8 bases from J; junction bases left unmatched: 15. The CDR3 runs to 16 residues. From germline, CDR1 is GTSNPN and CDR2 SVGIG (reference sequence). CDR3 protein: CAWSLPGTLAGGQQYF. CDR3 coding DNA: TGTGCCTGGAGCCTACCGGGTACCTTAGCGGGGGGGCAGCAGTACTTC. The variable domain in full, completed from reference TRBV30 and TRBJ2-7, reads SQTIHQWPATLVQPVGSPLSLECTVEGTSNPNLYWYRQAAGRGLQLLFYSVGIGQISSEVPQNLSASRPQDRQFILSSKKLLLSDSGFYLCAWSLPGTLAGGQQYFGPGTRLTVT.

This rearrangement joins TRBV6-6 to TRBJ2-3, with D tentatively TRBD2 (7 bases). This CDR3 spans 15 amino acids. The germline V and J ends were trimmed by 2 bases and 3 bases, with 12 bases remaining between them. Germline CDR1 reads MNHNY; CDR2 reads SVGAGI (reference sequence). CDR3 in amino acids: CASSYGGGQTDTQYF. CDR3 nucleotide sequence: TGTGCCAGCAGTTACGGGGGGGGGCAAACAGATACGCAGTATTTT.

The chain links TRBV5-4 to TRBJ2-2; perhaps TRBD2 as D (5 bases). Germline V gene sequence: CDR1 SGHNT, CDR2 YYREEE (reference sequence). Between the trimmed V and J ends, which lost 6 bases and 0 bases, there was a span of 12 bases. The CDR3 runs to 15 residues. CDR3 in DNA: TGTGCCAGCACCCCAGAGCGGCCGAACACCGGGGAGCTGTTTTTT. This gives the protein CASTPERPNTGELFF.

The chain combines TRBV4-2 with TRBJ1-2; D is unresolved. The V gene lost 0 bases and the J gene lost 8 bases, with 13 bases spanning the gap. CDR3 length: 14 amino acids. The germline V gene has CDR1 LGHNA and CDR2 YNFKEQ. CDR3 bases: TGTGCCAGCAGCCAAGATCCTTCGGGAGGAGGCTACACCTTC. Translated: CASSQDPSGGGYTF.

The chain joins TRBV5-3 to TRBJ2-5, with a possible D match to TRBD1 (6 bases). The end of the DNA fits TRBJ2-7 better, so the J call may be wrong. TRBV5-3 is an ORF, with its function uncertain. There are 13 residues in the CDR3. The CDR3 DNA follows: TGTGCCAGAAGCTCCAGGGGATTCTACGAGCAGTACTTC. This codes for CARSSRGFYEQYF.

This clone was seen only once. The chain employs TRBV6-1 and TRBJ1-2, with D unresolved. This CDR3 has 16 amino acids. Between the trimmed V and J ends, which lost 0 bases and 5 bases, there was a span of 16 bases. The germline V gene encodes CDR1 MNHNS and CDR2 SASEGT. The DNA of the CDR3 is TGTGCCAGCAGTGAAGCGCCTTTAGATCTGCGGTATGGCTACACCTTC. Its translation is CASSEAPLDLRYGYTF.

In this sample, this clone turned up a few times. The rearrangement links TRBV9 to TRBJ1-4; D unclear. V lost 0 bases, J lost 8 bases, and 17 bases lay in between. Germline V gives CDR1 SGDLS, CDR2 YYNGEE. This CDR3 region has 16 residues. CDR3 coding DNA: TGTGCCAGCAGCGTAGCAGGAGGGTTGGTGGGCGAAAAACTGTTTTTT. This translates into CASSVAGGLVGEKLFF.

The chain is built from TRBV29-1 and TRBJ2-7; 8 nucleotides line up with TRBD1. The V gene end was trimmed by 3 bases and the J gene end by 4 bases; junction bases not matched to a gene: 8. The germline V gene encodes CDR1 SQVTM and CDR2 ANQGSEA. This CDR3 contains 14 residues. In DNA, the CDR3 is TGCAGCGTTGAGGGAGACAGGGGTGGGTACGAGCAGTACTTC. The encoded protein is CSVEGDRGGYEQYF.

V is TRBV6-6 and J is TRBJ2-3, with 7 bases that match TRBD2. The CDR3 runs to 13 residues. Germline V gives CDR1 MNHNY, CDR2 SVGAGI (reference sequence). V shed 10 bases, J shed 2 bases, and the junction held 6 bases outside the gene matches. In DNA, the CDR3 is TGTGCCATACTAGCGCGCTACACAGATACGCAGTATTTT. This sequence encodes CAILARYTDTQYF.

The gene calls are TRBV7-6 and TRBJ2-1, with 8 bases aligning to TRBD2. The V and J ends lost 1 base and 0 bases, in that order; junction bases with no gene match: 8. Germline values: CDR1 SGHVS, CDR2 FNYEAQ. CDR3 length: 18 residues. CDR3 in DNA: TGTGCCAGCAGCTTAGGGGACTTAGCGGGGTACTCCTACAATGAGCAGTTCTTC. Protein sequence: CASSLGDLAGYSYNEQFF.

CDR3 nucleotide sequence: TGTGCCAGCAGCGTATCTGGGGGCCCGGGCGGGGAGCTGTTTTTT. Amino acid sequence: CASSVSGGPGGELFF. The V and J genes are TRBV9 and TRBJ2-2; D perhaps matches TRBD1 (6 bases). This CDR3 has 15 residues. CDR1 and CDR2 from the germline V gene are SGDLS and YYNGEE. V was trimmed by 1 base and J by 7 bases, leaving 14 bases between them.

This chain joins TRBV6-1 and TRBJ2-7, with 10 nucleotides matching TRBD1. Germline loops: CDR1 MNHNS, CDR2 SASEGT. J lost 5 bases, V lost 6 bases, and 10 bases had no gene match. CDR3 size: 15 residues. As DNA, the CDR3 is TGTGCCAGCAGGAGAGACAGGGGGCTTATGGACGAGCAGTACTTC. It specifies CASRRDRGLMDEQYF.

The chain carries TRBV18 and TRBJ2-5; D is unclear. Between the trimmed V and J ends, which lost 3 bases and 5 bases, there was a span of 4 bases. The CDR3 runs to 11 residues. Germline loops: CDR1 KGHSH, CDR2 LQKENI. The CDR3 nucleotides read TGTGCCAGCTCACCGGGCGAGACCCAGTACTTC. It yields the protein CASSPGETQYF.

The chain is built from TRBV2 and TRBJ2-7; weak D call: TRBD1 (5 bases). The germline V gene has CDR1 SNHLY and CDR2 FYNNEI. The CDR3 sequence is 15 residues long. V gave up 2 bases and J gave up 6 bases, with 17 bases separating them. The CDR3 region has the DNA TGTGCCAGCAGTGAATCGGGCCCCCAAAGGGGCGAGCAGTACTTC. Its protein product is CASSESGPQRGEQYF.

The chain recombines TRBV4-3 with TRBJ2-7, with D tentatively TRBD2 (6 bases). Germline V gene lookup returns CDR1 LGHNA and CDR2 YSLEER. V gave up 1 base and J gave up 5 bases, with 18 bases separating them. The CDR3 is 16 residues long. CDR3 in amino acids: CASSQAPGGGWNEQYF. CDR3 DNA sequence: TGCGCCAGCAGCCAAGCCCCAGGTGGAGGGTGGAACGAGCAGTACTTC.

The chain carries TRBV18 and TRBJ1-1, with D tentatively TRBD1 (6 bases). Trimming shortened V by 6 bases and J by 1 base, and 12 bases separated the two germline ends. The germline gives CDR1 KGHSH, CDR2 LQKENI. This CDR3 is 14 amino acids long. The CDR3 protein is CASSKQGRNTEAFF. CDR3 DNA: TGTGCCAGCTCGAAACAGGGTCGGAACACTGAAGCTTTCTTT.

This rearrangement joins TRBV5-1 to TRBJ1-3; TRBD1 matches 11 bases. Germline CDR1 is SGHRS and CDR2 is YFSETQ. V dropped 4 bases and J dropped 0; count of bases not matched to a gene: 12. This CDR3 has 19 residues. Here the CDR3 reads CASSLGQGAPDYSGNTIYF. The CDR3 region has the DNA TGCGCCAGCAGCCTCGGACAGGGGGCACCCGATTACTCTGGAAACACCATATATTTT.

J is TRBJ2-1 and V is TRBV14; D is uncertain. Germline-derived CDR1 and CDR2 are SGHDN and FVKESK. V lost 1 base, J lost 1 base, and 5 bases lay in between. The CDR3 totals 14 residues. CDR3 in DNA: TGTGCCAGCAGCCAAGTGAGTTCCTACAATGAGCAGTTCTTC. It translates to CASSQVSSYNEQFF. Complete variable domain (other parts from reference TRBV14 and TRBJ2-1): EAGVTQFPSHSVIEKGQTVTLRCDPISGHDNLYWYRRVMGKEIKFLLHFVKESKQDESGMPNNRFLAERTGGTYSTLKVQPAELEDSGVYFCASSQVSSYNEQFFGPGTRLTVL.

With regard to this clone: The same CDR3 is also encoded by other DNA sequences in this sample. J is TRBJ1-6 and V is TRBV19; D is ambiguous. V shed 3 bases and J shed 8 bases, with 5 bases lying between them. CDR1 LNHDA and CDR2 SQIVND come from the germline V gene (reference sequence). CDR3 size: 12 residues. CDR3 protein: CASSISDSPLHF. For the CDR3, the DNA is TGTGCCAGTAGTATCTCAGATTCACCCCTCCACTTT.